This T cell receptor beta chain was sequenced during a study of control samples from healthy donors and cancer patients. The germline gives CDR1 LGHDT, CDR2 YNNKEL (reference sequence). The V end lost 3 bases, the J end lost 5 bases, and 16 bases lay between the germline ends. CDR3 length: 15 amino acids. The method was immunoSEQ multiplex PCR; TCRdb's version includes in-frame clones alone and lacks a portion of them. The sample lists roughly 100,000 clones, 80% to 90% occurring once. The receptor was derived from a man aged 30 to 45 in good health. The sample consisted of blood. This chain joins TRBV3-1 (or the pseudogene TRBV3-2) and TRBJ2-5; D unresolved. DNA of the CDR3: TGTGCCAGCAGCCACGCAGAGTTGACGGTGGAGACCCAGTACTTC. Protein: CASSHAELTVETQYF.